The 9 T cell receptor beta chains listed next were all sequenced from one sample in a study of Tregs in tolerant kidney transplant recipients (dated by TCRdb to the late 2010s). The library was made by the immunoSEQ multiplex PCR assay. In TCRdb, the immuneACCESS table is reduced to in-frame sequences with V and J assigned. These tables do not hold every clone; where another copy was compared, an unresolved V gene accounts for under half, and the others remain unexplained. The sample contains 16,000 or so clones, around 60% of them found a single time. The ten largest account for 2.5% to 3.5% of the sample. The antigens of these receptors remain unknown. The sequencing input was Tregs from blood cultured with allogeneic cells. Source of these receptors: a human donor in good health.

The chain carries TRBV7-9 and TRBJ2-5, with 10 bases matching TRBD2. Trimming cost V 5 bases and J 2 bases; bases outside gene matches: 5. This CDR3 contains 15 residues. CDR1 is SEHNR and CDR2 is FQNEAQ in the germline V gene (reference sequence). CDR3 residues: CASSKAGGPQETQYF. The CDR3 nucleotides are TGTGCCAGCAGCAAAGCGGGGGGGCCTCAAGAGACCCAGTACTTC.

By sample share, this clone is medium-sized. The chain links TRBV5-1 to TRBJ2-7; TRBD2 matches at 7 bases. Germline lookup yields CDR1 SGHRS and CDR2 YFSETQ. V trimming: 0 bases; J trimming: 7 bases; junction bases outside the gene matches: 10. CDR3 length: 15 amino acids. The CDR3 DNA sequence: TGCGCCAGCAGCTTGGCCTGGCGGGGGTCTGGAGAGCAGTACTTC. Its protein product is CASSLAWRGSGEQYF.

The chain links TRBV6-6 to TRBJ2-5; 10 nucleotides match TRBD1. CDR3 size: 13 residues. V lost 4 bases, J lost 11 bases, and 7 bases stayed unmatched. The germline CDR1 and CDR2 sequences are MNHNY and SVGAGI (reference sequence). The CDR3 loop is CASSSQGQGWQYF. CDR3 in DNA: TGTGCCAGCAGTTCCCAGGGACAGGGGTGGCAGTACTTC.

The chain recombines TRBV7-2 with TRBJ2-1; D might be TRBD2 (6 bases). Germline assignment: CDR1 SGHTA and CDR2 FQGNSA. V lost 5 bases and J lost 12, with 14 bases in between. This CDR3 has 12 residues. The CDR3 here is CASSSPAGLQFF. DNA for the CDR3: TGTGCCAGCAGCAGCCCAGCGGGTCTGCAGTTCTTC.

As DNA, the CDR3 is TGTGCCTCGTCTAGCGGGATTACAGATACGCAGTATTTT. This encodes CASSSGITDTQYF. J is TRBJ2-3 and V is TRBV30, with TRBD2 identical over 9 bases. The CDR3 sequence is 13 residues long. CDR1 and CDR2 (germline): GTSNPN, SVGIG (reference sequence). Unmatched junction bases numbered 5, after V lost 7 bases and J lost 3 bases.

The rearrangement links TRBV5-4 to TRBJ2-1; D unclear. In germline, CDR1 is SGHNT, CDR2 YYREEE (reference sequence). This CDR3 contains 11 residues. The ends were cut back, 2 bases at V and 7 bases at J, with 4 bases in the middle. Here the CDR3 DNA reads TGTGCCAGCAGCTTCCTAAATGAGCAGTTCTTC. It encodes CASSFLNEQFF.

This clone was recorded once. V gene TRBV18 combines with J gene TRBJ2-3, with D possibly matching TRBD1 (6 bases). The CDR3 loop spans 16 amino acids. Germline loops: CDR1 KGHSH, CDR2 LQKENI. The ends were cut back, 3 bases at V and 0 bases at J, with 13 bases in the middle. Here the CDR3 reads CASSPTGQSSTDTQYF. CDR3 nucleotide sequence: TGTGCCAGCTCACCGACCGGACAGTCGAGCACAGATACGCAGTATTTT.

This clone appeared once. The V and J genes are TRBV19 and TRBJ1-6, with D maybe TRBD1 (5 bases). The germline V and J ends were trimmed by 5 bases and 4 bases, with 15 bases remaining between them. The CDR3 extends over 16 amino acids. CDR1 LNHDA and CDR2 SQIVND come from the germline V gene (reference sequence). The CDR3 loop is CASSPEGPRYNSPLHF. The CDR3 bases are TGTGCCAGTAGTCCTGAGGGGCCGAGGTATAATTCACCCCTCCACTTT.

On this clone: This sample also contains other DNA sequences that code for the same CDR3. The chain links TRBV6-5 to TRBJ1-1; a weak D match, TRBD1 (5 bases). This CDR3 contains 14 residues. The germline gives CDR1 MNHEY, CDR2 SVGAGI. Trimming left V 6 bases short and J 0 bases short, with 11 bases between. The CDR3 loop is CASRATGLNTEAFF. In nucleotides, the CDR3 is TGTGCCAGCAGAGCAACGGGGCTGAACACTGAAGCTTTCTTT.